This TCR beta chain was recorded in a study of blood T cell repertoires in COVID-19. Per the original data handling: From reference gene primer amplification, estimates of nucleated cell counts were derived. Clones were read by immunoSEQ multiplex PCR, and TCRdb kept only the in-frame ones, dropping some. From that table come the V and J calls and clone size; the DNA was used to work out D and trimming. Among 84,000 or so clones listed, roughly 80% were seen once. The CDR3 runs 15 residues. The sequenced material came from peripheral blood. This sequence joins TRBV12-2 and TRBJ2-1; the table's D call TRBD1 went unverified against the DNA. TRBV12-2 is a listed pseudogene. The clonotype originates from a woman of 80 years or more with acute or convalescent COVID-19. The CDR3 sequence: CASRNRDKAYNEQFF. The CDR3 DNA reads TGTGCAAGTCGCAATCGGGACAAGGCATACAATGAGCAGTTCTTC.